These 7 T cell receptor beta chains originate from one sample sequenced in a study of CD8 T cells in Susac syndrome. With random hexamers, reverse transcription was performed on about 0.5 to 1 ug of RNA. TCRdb ran MiXCR on the immunoSEQ multiplex PCR reads and lists one entry per CDR3 protein. The sample lists more than 65,000 distinct CDR3 sequences; approximately 95% were seen once. The sample was CD8+ T cells from PBMCs. The origin of the receptors is a human donor in good health.

The J gene is TRBJ2-7, the V gene TRBV27; D could derive from TRBD1 or TRBD2 (6 bases each). CDR3 length: 15 amino acids. Trimming removed 2 bases at V and 2 bases at J, with 13 bases between. Germline CDR1 MNHEY, CDR2 SMNVEV (reference sequence). CDR3 sequence reads: CASSLGGGPPYEQYF. The CDR3 DNA is TGTGCCAGCAGTTTAGGAGGGGGACCCCCCTACGAGCAGTACTTC.

This rearrangement joins TRBV6-5 to TRBJ2-6, with D unresolved. V lost 4 bases and J lost 4, with 11 bases in between. This CDR3 contains 15 residues. The germline V gene encodes CDR1 MNHEY and CDR2 SVGAGI. The CDR3, as DNA: TGTGCCAGCAGTTTCACGTCTTCAGGGGCCAACGTCCTGACTTTC. Amino acids: CASSFTSSGANVLTF.

The rearrangement uses TRBV29-1 and TRBJ2-3; D gene unclear. Trimming removed 7 bases at V and 0 bases at J, with 14 bases between. Germline V gene lookup returns CDR1 SQVTM and CDR2 ANQGSEA. The CDR3 extends over 14 amino acids. The CDR3 DNA is TGCAGCGCTTTTACGGAGACAAGCACAGATACGCAGTATTTT. Translated, it gives CSAFTETSTDTQYF.

This clonotype has a single count. The chain combines TRBV27 with TRBJ1-5, with TRBD1 matching over 11 bases. Per the germline V gene, CDR1 is MNHEY and CDR2 is SMNVEV (reference sequence). This CDR3 is 16 amino acids long. V lost 5 bases, J lost 0 bases, and 3 bases stayed unmatched. CDR3 DNA sequence: TGTGCCAGCAGTGTCGGACAGGGGGCTAGCAATCAGCCCCAGCATTTT. This translates into CASSVGQGASNQPQHF.

The chain couples TRBV3-1 to TRBJ2-1, with a possible D match to TRBD1 (6 bases). Germline assignment: CDR1 LGHDT and CDR2 YNNKEL (reference sequence). Trimming shortened V by 4 bases and J by 9 bases, and 13 bases separated the two germline ends. The CDR3 loop spans 13 amino acids. The CDR3 DNA reads as TGTGCCAGCAGCCCCAGGGGACGAGTTGAGCAGTTCTTC. Translating gives CASSPRGRVEQFF.

This chain links TRBV7-6 with TRBJ2-5, with D perhaps matching TRBD1 or TRBD2 (5 bases each). The CDR3 sequence is 16 residues long. Trimming took off 5 bases at V and 4 bases at J, with 20 bases between the two ends. Germline CDR1 and CDR2: SGHVS and FNYEAQ. This CDR3 is CASSAVAGERGETQYF. The CDR3 region has the DNA TGTGCCAGCAGCGCAGTCGCTGGGGAGAGGGGAGAGACCCAGTACTTC.

V and J are TRBV6-2 or TRBV6-3 and TRBJ2-4, with D unclear. The CDR3 spans 12 residues. The germline V gene has CDR1 MNHEY and CDR2 SVGEGT. Between the trimmed V and J ends, which lost 2 bases and 6 bases, there was a span of 5 bases. In DNA, the CDR3 is TGTGCCAGCAGTTACAGATCAAACATTCAGTACTTC. Translating it yields CASSYRSNIQYF.